This entry features one TCR beta chain sequence. Antigen: not known. The data originate from a study of T cell repertoires in cytomegalovirus infection. Study-level findings and limits: HLA-C-restricted CMV-specific TCR beta clonotypes were dominant in the ex vivo response.

TCRdb ran MiXCR on the reads and lists one entry per CDR3 protein. The data hold fewer than 400,000 distinct CDR3 sequences, with approximately 18% observed a single time. The germline V gene encodes CDR1 ENHRY and CDR2 SYGVKD. The germline V and J ends were trimmed by 8 bases and 7 bases, with 21 bases remaining between them. This CDR3 has 15 amino acids. The sample comprised PBMCs. This chain connects TRBV10-3 to TRBJ2-1, with D possibly TRBD1 on 5 matching bases. The receptor's source is a human donor in good health (CMV status not recorded). Some clones in this sample may be carry-over from other donors' samples. CDR3 DNA: TGTGCCATCGGGGCGGTTAGTTCTCGTGGGAATGAGCAGTTCTTC. Translation: CAIGAVSSRGNEQFF.